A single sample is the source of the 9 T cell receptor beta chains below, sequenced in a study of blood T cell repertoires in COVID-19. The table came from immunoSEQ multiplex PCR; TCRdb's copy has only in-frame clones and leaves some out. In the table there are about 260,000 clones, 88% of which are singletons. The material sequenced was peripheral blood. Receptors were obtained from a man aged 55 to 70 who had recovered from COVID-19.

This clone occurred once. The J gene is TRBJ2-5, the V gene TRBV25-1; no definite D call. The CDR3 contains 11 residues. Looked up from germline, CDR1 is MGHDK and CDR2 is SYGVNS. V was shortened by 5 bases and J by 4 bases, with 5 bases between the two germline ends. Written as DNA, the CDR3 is TGTGCCAGCAGTATAGTAGAGACCCAGTACTTC. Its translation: CASSIVETQYF.

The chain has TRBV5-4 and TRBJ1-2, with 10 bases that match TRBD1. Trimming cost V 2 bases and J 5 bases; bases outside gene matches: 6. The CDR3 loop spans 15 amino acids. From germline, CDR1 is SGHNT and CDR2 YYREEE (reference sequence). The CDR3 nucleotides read TGTGCCAGCAGCTTATCCGTGGGACAGGGGTATGGCTACACCTTC. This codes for CASSLSVGQGYGYTF.

CDR3 residues: CASSLLGAQGEKLFF. In DNA form, the CDR3 reads TGCGCCAGCAGCCTACTTGGGGCCCAGGGGGAAAAACTGTTTTTT. The rearrangement links TRBV5-1 to TRBJ1-4; a possible D gene is TRBD1 (6 bases). V lost 4 bases, J lost 8 bases, and 18 bases lay in between. The CDR3 extends over 15 amino acids. Looked up from germline, CDR1 is SGHRS and CDR2 is YFSETQ.

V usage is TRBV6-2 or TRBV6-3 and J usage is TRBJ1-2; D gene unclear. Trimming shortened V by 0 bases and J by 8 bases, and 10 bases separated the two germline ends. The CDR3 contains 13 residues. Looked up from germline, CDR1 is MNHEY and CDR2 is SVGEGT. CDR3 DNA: TGTGCCAGCAGTTACTCTGCGGGGAACGGCTACACCTTC. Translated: CASSYSAGNGYTF.

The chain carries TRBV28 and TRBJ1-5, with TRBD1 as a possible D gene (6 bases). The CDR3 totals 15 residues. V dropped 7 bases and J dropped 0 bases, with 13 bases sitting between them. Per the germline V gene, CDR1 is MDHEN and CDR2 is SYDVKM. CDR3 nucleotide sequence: TGTGCCAGCACCCAACAGGGCTATAGCAATCAGCCCCAGCATTTT. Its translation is CASTQQGYSNQPQHF.

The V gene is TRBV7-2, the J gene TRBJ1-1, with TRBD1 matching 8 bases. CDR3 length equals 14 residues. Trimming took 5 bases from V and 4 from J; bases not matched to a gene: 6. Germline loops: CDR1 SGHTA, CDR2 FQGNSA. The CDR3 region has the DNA TGTGCCAGCAGCAACGACAGGGGTATCACTGAAGCTTTCTTT. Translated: CASSNDRGITEAFF.

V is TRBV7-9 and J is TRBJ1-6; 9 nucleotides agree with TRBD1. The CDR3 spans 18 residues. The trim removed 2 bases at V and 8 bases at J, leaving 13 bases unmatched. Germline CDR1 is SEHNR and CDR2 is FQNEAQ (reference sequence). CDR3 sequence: CASSLPPGQGDEDSPLHF. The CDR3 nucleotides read TGTGCCAGCAGCTTACCGCCGGGACAGGGCGATGAGGATTCACCCCTCCACTTT.

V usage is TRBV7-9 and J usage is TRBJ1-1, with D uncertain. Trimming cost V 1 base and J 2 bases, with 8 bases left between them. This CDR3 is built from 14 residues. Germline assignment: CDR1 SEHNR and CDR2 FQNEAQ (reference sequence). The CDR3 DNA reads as TGTGCCAGCAGCTTAGGTGGGCGAAACACTGAAGCTTTCTTT. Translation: CASSLGGRNTEAFF.

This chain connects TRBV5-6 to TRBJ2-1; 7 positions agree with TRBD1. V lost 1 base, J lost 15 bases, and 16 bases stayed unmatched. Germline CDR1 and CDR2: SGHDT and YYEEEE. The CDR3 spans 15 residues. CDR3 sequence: CASSLLGTASLVRFF. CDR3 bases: TGTGCCAGCAGCTTGCTGGGGACAGCTTCTTTAGTTCGGTTCTTC.